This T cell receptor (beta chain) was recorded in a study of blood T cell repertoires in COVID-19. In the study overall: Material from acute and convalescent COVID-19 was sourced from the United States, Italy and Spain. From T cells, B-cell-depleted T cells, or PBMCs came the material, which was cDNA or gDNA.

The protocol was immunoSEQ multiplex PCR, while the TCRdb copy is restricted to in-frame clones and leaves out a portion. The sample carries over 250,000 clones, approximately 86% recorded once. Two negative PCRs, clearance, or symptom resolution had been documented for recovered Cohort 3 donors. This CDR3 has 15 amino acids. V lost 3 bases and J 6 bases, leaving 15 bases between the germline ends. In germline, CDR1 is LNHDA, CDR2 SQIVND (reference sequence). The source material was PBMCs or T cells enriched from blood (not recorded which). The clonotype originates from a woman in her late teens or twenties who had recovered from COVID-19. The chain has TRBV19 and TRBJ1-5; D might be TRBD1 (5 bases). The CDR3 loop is CASSIPGVLAQPQHF. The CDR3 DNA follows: TGTGCCAGTAGTATTCCGGGGGTCTTAGCTCAGCCCCAGCATTTT.